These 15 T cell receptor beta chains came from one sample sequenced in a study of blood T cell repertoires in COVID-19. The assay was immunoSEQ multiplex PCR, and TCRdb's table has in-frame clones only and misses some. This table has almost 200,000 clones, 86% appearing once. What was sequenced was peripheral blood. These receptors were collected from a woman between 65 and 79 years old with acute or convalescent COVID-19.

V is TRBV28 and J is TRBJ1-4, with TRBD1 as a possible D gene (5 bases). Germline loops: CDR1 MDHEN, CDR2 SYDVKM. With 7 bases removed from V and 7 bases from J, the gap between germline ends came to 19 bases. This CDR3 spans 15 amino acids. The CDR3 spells CASTPSGGTTEKLFF. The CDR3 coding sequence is TGTGCCAGCACTCCAAGTGGAGGGACGACTGAAAAACTGTTTTTT.

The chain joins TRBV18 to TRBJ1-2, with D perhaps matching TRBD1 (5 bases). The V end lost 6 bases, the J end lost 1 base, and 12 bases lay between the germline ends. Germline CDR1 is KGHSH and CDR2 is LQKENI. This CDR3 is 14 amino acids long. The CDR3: CASSRGRGNYGYTF. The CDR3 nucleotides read TGTGCCAGCTCGCGGGGACGGGGTAACTATGGCTACACCTTC.

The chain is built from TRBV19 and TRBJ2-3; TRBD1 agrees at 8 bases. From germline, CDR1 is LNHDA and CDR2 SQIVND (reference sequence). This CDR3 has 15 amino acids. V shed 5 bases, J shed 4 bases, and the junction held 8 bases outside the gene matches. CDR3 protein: CASSVGTGGADTQYF. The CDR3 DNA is TGTGCCAGTAGTGTAGGGACAGGTGGCGCAGATACGCAGTATTTT.

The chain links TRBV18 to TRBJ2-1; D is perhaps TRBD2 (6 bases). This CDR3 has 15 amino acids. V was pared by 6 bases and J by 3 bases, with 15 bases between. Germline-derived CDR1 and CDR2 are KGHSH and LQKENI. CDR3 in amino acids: CASSRRGSFYNEQFF. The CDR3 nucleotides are TGTGCCAGCTCGCGACGGGGGTCCTTCTACAATGAGCAGTTCTTC.

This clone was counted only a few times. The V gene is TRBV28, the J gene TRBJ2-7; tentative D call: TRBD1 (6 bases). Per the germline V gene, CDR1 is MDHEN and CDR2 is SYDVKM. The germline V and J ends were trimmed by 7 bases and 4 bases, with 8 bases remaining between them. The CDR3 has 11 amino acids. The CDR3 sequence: CASTDRYEQYF. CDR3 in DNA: TGTGCCAGCACTGACAGGTACGAGCAGTACTTC.

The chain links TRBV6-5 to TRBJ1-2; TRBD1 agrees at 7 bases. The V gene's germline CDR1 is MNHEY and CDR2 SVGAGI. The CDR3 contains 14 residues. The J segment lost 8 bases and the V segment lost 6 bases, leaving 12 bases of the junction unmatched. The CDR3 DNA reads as TGTGCCAGCAGCCGACAGGGAGAGTTCGACGGCTACACCTTC. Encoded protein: CASSRQGEFDGYTF.

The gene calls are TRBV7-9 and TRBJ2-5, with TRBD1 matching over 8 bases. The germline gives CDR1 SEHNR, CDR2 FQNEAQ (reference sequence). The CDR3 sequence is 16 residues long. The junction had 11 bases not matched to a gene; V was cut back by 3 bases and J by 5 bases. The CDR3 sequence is CASSFRTGRSRETQYF. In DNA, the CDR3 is TGTGCCAGCAGCTTCCGGACAGGGAGGAGTAGGGAGACCCAGTACTTC.

The CDR3 DNA is TGTGCCAGCAGTCGACAGGGCAATCAGCCCCAGCATTTT. It yields the protein CASSRQGNQPQHF. The rearrangement joins TRBV6-5 to TRBJ1-5; D is perhaps TRBD1 (6 bases). CDR3 length equals 13 residues. Germline loops: CDR1 MNHEY, CDR2 SVGAGI. V was shortened by 5 bases and J by 2 bases, with 7 bases between the two germline ends.

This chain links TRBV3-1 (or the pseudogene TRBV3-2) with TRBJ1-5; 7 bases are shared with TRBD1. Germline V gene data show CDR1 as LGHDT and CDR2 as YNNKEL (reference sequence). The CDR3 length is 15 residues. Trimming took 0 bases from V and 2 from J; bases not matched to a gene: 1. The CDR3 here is CASSQDTGGNQPQHF. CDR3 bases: TGTGCCAGCAGCCAAGATACAGGGGGCAATCAGCCCCAGCATTTT.

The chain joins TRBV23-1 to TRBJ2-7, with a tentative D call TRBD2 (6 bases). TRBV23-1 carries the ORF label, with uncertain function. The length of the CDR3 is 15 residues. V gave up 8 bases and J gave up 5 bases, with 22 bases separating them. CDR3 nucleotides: TGCGCCAGCGGATTGACCAGACTAGGGGAGGACGAGCAGTACTTC. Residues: CASGLTRLGEDEQYF.

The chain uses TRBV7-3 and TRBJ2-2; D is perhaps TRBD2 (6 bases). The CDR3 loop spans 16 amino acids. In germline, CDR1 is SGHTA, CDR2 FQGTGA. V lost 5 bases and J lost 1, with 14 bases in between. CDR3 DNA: TGTGCCAGCAGCCCCAAGGTCGGGAGGAACACCGGGGAGCTGTTTTTT. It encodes CASSPKVGRNTGELFF.

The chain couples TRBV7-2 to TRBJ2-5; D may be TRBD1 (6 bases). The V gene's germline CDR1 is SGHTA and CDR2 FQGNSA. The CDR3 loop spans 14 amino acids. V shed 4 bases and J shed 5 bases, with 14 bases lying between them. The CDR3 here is CASSYTGWGETQYF. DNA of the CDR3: TGTGCCAGCAGCTATACAGGGTGGGGTGAGACCCAGTACTTC.

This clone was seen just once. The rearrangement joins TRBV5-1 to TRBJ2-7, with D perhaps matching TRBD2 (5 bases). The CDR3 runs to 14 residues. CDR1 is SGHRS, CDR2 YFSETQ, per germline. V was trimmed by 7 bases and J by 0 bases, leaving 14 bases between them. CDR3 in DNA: TGCGCCAGCCGGCGGATAGGGAGCTCCTACGAGCAGTACTTC. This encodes CASRRIGSSYEQYF.

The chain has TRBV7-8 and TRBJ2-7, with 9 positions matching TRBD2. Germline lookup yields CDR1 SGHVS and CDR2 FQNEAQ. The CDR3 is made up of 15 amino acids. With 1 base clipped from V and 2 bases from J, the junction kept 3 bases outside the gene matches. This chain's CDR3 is CASSLGSGRTYEQYF. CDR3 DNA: TGTGCCAGCAGCTTAGGCAGCGGGAGGACCTACGAGCAGTACTTC.

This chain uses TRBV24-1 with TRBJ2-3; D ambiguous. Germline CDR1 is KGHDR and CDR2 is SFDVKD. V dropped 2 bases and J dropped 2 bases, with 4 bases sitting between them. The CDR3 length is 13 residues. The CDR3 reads CATSDSYTDTQYF. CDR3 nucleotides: TGTGCCACCAGTGATTCCTACACAGATACGCAGTATTTT.